This entry is about one T cell receptor beta chain. This specimen belongs to a study of blood T cell repertoires in COVID-19. In the study overall: From T cells, B-cell-depleted T cells, or PBMCs came the material, which was cDNA or gDNA.

CDR1 is MNHNY, CDR2 SVGAGI, per germline (reference sequence). The CDR3 length is 15 residues. With V trimmed by 0 bases and J by 5 bases, 4 bases remained unmatched. Clones were read by immunoSEQ multiplex PCR, and TCRdb kept only the in-frame ones, dropping some. The data contain around 83,000 clones, 70% to 90% of them seen just once; the ten biggest clones take up more than 14%. This receptor was identified in a woman in her seventies with acute or convalescent COVID-19. The chain employs TRBV6-6 and TRBJ2-1; 7 bases match TRBD1. The source material was peripheral blood. In DNA, the CDR3 is TGTGCCAGCAGTTACTCCCAGGGGGTTAACAATGAGCAGTTCTTC. Translating it yields CASSYSQGVNNEQFF.